These 14 T cell receptor beta chains came from one sample sequenced in a study of OX40 agonist ivuxolimab in advanced cancers. Repertoires were generated with immunoSEQ multiplex PCR, while TCRdb's copy carries only in-frame clones and drops some. Of some 150,000 clones in the sample, 90% were seen once. The material was CD4+ or CD8+ T cells sorted from blood, obtained in a trial of the OX40 agonist ivuxolimab. The source of these receptors is an adult with an advanced solid tumor such as melanoma, head and neck, liver or kidney cancer.

The chain employs TRBV10-1 and TRBJ2-1; D is possibly TRBD2 (6 bases). CDR1 and CDR2 from the germline V gene are WNHNN and SYGVQD (reference sequence). The CDR3 has 16 residues. V lost 2 bases and J lost 0, with 11 bases in between. CDR3 sequence: CASSERVAASYNEQFF. CDR3 coding DNA: TGCGCCAGCAGTGAGAGGGTAGCGGCCTCCTACAATGAGCAGTTCTTC.

The V and J genes are TRBV9 and TRBJ1-2; D call uncertain. CDR1 and CDR2 (germline): SGDLS, YYNGEE. Trimming cost V 0 bases and J 3 bases, with 9 bases left between them. The CDR3 has 14 residues. CDR3 sequence: CASSVGEIDYGYTF. As DNA, the CDR3 is TGTGCCAGCAGCGTAGGTGAAATTGACTATGGCTACACCTTC.

The chain has TRBV19 and TRBJ2-3; TRBD1 might be the D (6 bases). The CDR3 loop spans 14 amino acids. Per the germline V gene, CDR1 is LNHDA and CDR2 is SQIVND (reference sequence). Deletions cut 10 bases from V and 1 base from J, with 15 bases between. The CDR3, as DNA: TGTGCCACCTTGGAGGCAGGGGGCACAGATACGCAGTATTTT. The encoded protein is CATLEAGGTDTQYF.

This clone was recorded only once. The rearrangement joins TRBV2 to TRBJ2-1, with D perhaps TRBD1 or TRBD2 (5 bases each). Germline assignment: CDR1 SNHLY and CDR2 FYNNEI. This CDR3 comprises 14 residues. Between the trimmed V and J ends, which lost 6 bases and 9 bases, there was a span of 18 bases. The CDR3 coding sequence is TGTGCCAGCAGCCCGGGACCGGTGGGTGGTGAGCAGTTCTTC. Translated, it gives CASSPGPVGGEQFF.

This clone showed up just once. V gene TRBV5-1 combines with J gene TRBJ2-1, with no clear D. The CDR3 is 15 amino acids. Trimming cost V 1 base and J 5 bases, with 13 bases left between them. The germline V gene encodes CDR1 SGHRS and CDR2 YFSETQ. Written as DNA, the CDR3 is TGCGCCAGCAGCTTGTCCCATAGGGCAGACAATGAGCAGTTCTTC. Protein sequence: CASSLSHRADNEQFF.

This chain links TRBV7-9 with TRBJ1-3; D gene ambiguous. Germline values: CDR1 SEHNR, CDR2 FQNEAQ (reference sequence). Trimming removed 5 bases at V and 4 bases at J, with 0 bases between. The CDR3 length is 10 residues. This CDR3 reads CASSGNTIYF. The DNA for the CDR3 is TGTGCCAGCAGCGGAAACACCATATATTTT.

The chain has TRBV19 and TRBJ1-1; D not resolved. The CDR3 sequence is 16 residues long. Germline CDR1 and CDR2: LNHDA and SQIVND (reference sequence). V was cut by 3 bases and J by 1 base, with 15 bases left in between. CDR3 DNA: TGTGCCAGTAGTATTTACCCCGCCGCGGGGAACACTGAAGCTTTCTTT. This encodes CASSIYPAAGNTEAFF.

This clone was seen only once. The gene calls are TRBV18 and TRBJ1-2; no definite D call. The V gene's germline CDR1 is KGHSH and CDR2 LQKENI. V was cut by 1 base and J by 5 bases, with 8 bases left in between. The CDR3 is made up of 13 amino acids. Here the CDR3 DNA reads TGTGCCAGCTCACCACGACACAAGTATGGCTACACCTTC. Translated, it gives CASSPRHKYGYTF.

V usage is TRBV9 and J usage is TRBJ2-1, with TRBD2 matching 9 bases. Trimming at V came to 0 bases and at J to 4 bases, leaving 8 bases not matched to a gene. The CDR3 runs to 17 residues. The germline V gene encodes CDR1 SGDLS and CDR2 YYNGEE. This CDR3 reads CASSVAARREGYNEQFF. CDR3 coding DNA: TGTGCCAGCAGCGTAGCAGCACGGCGGGAGGGGTACAATGAGCAGTTCTTC.

The gene calls are TRBV6-5 and TRBJ2-7, with 7 bases matching TRBD1. The V gene end was trimmed by 6 bases and the J gene end by 6 bases; junction bases not matched to a gene: 14. The CDR3 consists of 15 residues. The germline V gene has CDR1 MNHEY and CDR2 SVGAGI. Written as DNA, the CDR3 is TGTGCCAGCAGATTATCACGGGACAGTTGGGGCGAGCAGTACTTC. Protein: CASRLSRDSWGEQYF.

The chain is built from TRBV19 and TRBJ2-2; D is possibly TRBD1 (6 bases). Looked up from germline, CDR1 is LNHDA and CDR2 is SQIVND (reference sequence). The CDR3 has 14 amino acids. V was pared by 7 bases and J by 6 bases, with 15 bases between. The CDR3 coding sequence is TGTGCCAGTAACAGGGATCCGTGGGCCGGGGAGCTGTTTTTT. Protein: CASNRDPWAGELFF.

This clone was seen only once. V is TRBV14 and J is TRBJ2-3; TRBD1 might be the D (5 bases). Germline V gene lookup returns CDR1 SGHDN and CDR2 FVKESK. This CDR3 is 13 amino acids long. Trimming shortened V by 5 bases and J by 1 base, and 7 bases separated the two germline ends. CDR3 sequence (DNA): TGTGCCAGCAGCATCAGGGGCACAGATACGCAGTATTTT. It specifies CASSIRGTDTQYF.

The chain carries TRBV6-6 and TRBJ1-5, with no clear D. The germline CDR1 and CDR2 sequences are MNHNY and SVGAGI (reference sequence). The V and J ends lost 6 bases and 1 base respectively, with 4 bases between them. The CDR3 extends over 12 amino acids. DNA for the CDR3: TGTGCCAGCAGGGACAGCAATCAGCCCCAGCATTTT. Translated, it gives CASRDSNQPQHF.

The V call is TRBV6-5, the J call TRBJ1-1, with D possibly matching TRBD1 (6 bases). Germline lookup yields CDR1 MNHEY and CDR2 SVGAGI. The V end lost 6 bases, the J end lost 3 bases, and 11 bases lay between the germline ends. The CDR3 spans 13 residues. The CDR3 region is CASSPGHYTEAFF. CDR3 DNA: TGTGCCAGCAGCCCGGGACACTACACTGAAGCTTTCTTT.